This T cell receptor beta chain was identified in a study of blood T cell repertoires in COVID-19. The overall study: The origin of the acute and convalescent COVID-19 samples was the United States, Italy and Spain. The analysed material was cDNA or gDNA that came from T cells, B-cell-depleted T cells, or PBMCs.

In Seattle, patients joined the study during active infection and were tracked longitudinally. This clone is a singleton in its sample. The assay was immunoSEQ multiplex PCR, and TCRdb's table has in-frame clones only and misses some. The table lists tens of thousands of clones, roughly 80% of them singletons, with about 2.1% in the top ten. Sequenced material: peripheral blood. The TCR originated in a man in his 70s with COVID-19, enrolled during active disease.

In nucleotides, the CDR3 is TGTGCCAGCAGTTTAGACGCGATGGCAGGTCTTTATGGCTACACCTTC. It codes for CASSLDAMAGLYGYTF. This chain links TRBV28 with TRBJ1-2; the D is unclear. Looked up from germline, CDR1 is MDHEN and CDR2 is SYDVKM. V was shortened by 2 bases and J by 5 bases, with 18 bases between the two germline ends. There are 16 residues in the CDR3.